Below are 25 T cell receptor beta chains sequenced from a single sample in a study of vaccination and CD4 T cells after COVID-19. As for treatment: roughly ten-day PBMC culture with coronavirus spike peptide pools or control peptides (ViraFEST assay). No antigen has been identified for these receptors. Sequencing of cultured CD4+ T cell DNA used the Oncomine TCR Beta short-read assay. TCRdb analysed the PCR reads with MiXCR anew, one entry per CDR3 protein. The sample has more than 7,500 distinct CDR3 sequences, approximately 60% seen once; the top ten hold less than 9%. Sequenced input: CD4+ T cells from blood, cultured in vitro. The source of these receptors is a human donor who had recovered from COVID-19.

CDR3 in amino acids: CASSRDRGPVGTEAFF. The CDR3 DNA is TGTGCCAGCAGTAGGGACAGGGGGCCGGTCGGGACTGAAGCTTTCTTT. The rearrangement links TRBV6-1 to TRBJ1-1, with 12 bases identical to TRBD1. The CDR3 runs to 16 residues. CDR1 and CDR2 (germline): MNHNS, SASEGT. With V trimmed by 5 bases and J by 5 bases, 9 bases remained unmatched.

A few counts support this clonotype. The chain links TRBV20-1 to TRBJ2-3; TRBD1 matches at 7 bases. V shed 4 bases and J 0 bases; nucleotides not matched to a gene: 13. The CDR3 spans 17 residues. Germline CDR1 DFQATT, CDR2 SNEGSKA (reference sequence). The CDR3 loop reads CSANRQGPKTSTDTQYF. The CDR3 DNA follows: TGCAGTGCTAATAGACAGGGACCAAAGACTAGCACAGATACGCAGTATTTT.

Of note for this clonotype: The limits of the CDR3 on the DNA are not certain, so only TCRdb's listed CDR3 is given. CDR3 protein: CASSQTRAYEQYFGPGNTEAFF. The genes are TRBV7-2 and TRBJ1-1; the table names TRBD1, a call not compared with the DNA. Ends included, the CDR3 has 22 residues. The V gene's germline CDR1 is SGHTA and CDR2 FQGNSA.

V and J are TRBV30 and TRBJ2-2, with 13 bases aligning to TRBD2. This CDR3 is 17 amino acids long. V shed 5 bases and J 2 bases; nucleotides not matched to a gene: 8. CDR1 and CDR2 (germline): GTSNPN, SVGIG (reference sequence). The CDR3 DNA follows: TGTGCCTGGGGGGGACTAGCGGGGAACTCAAACACCGGGGAGCTGTTTTTT. Translation gives CAWGGLAGNSNTGELFF. Full variable domain (missing parts from reference TRBV30 and TRBJ2-2): SQTIHQWPATLVQPVGSPLSLECTVEGTSNPNLYWYRQAAGRGLQLLFYSVGIGQISSEVPQNLSASRPQDRQFILSSKKLLLSDSGFYLCAWGGLAGNSNTGELFFGEGSRLTVL.

The chain has TRBV6-1 and TRBJ2-2; 9 bases are a match to TRBD2. The CDR3 runs 17 residues. The germline V gene has CDR1 MNHNS and CDR2 SASEGT. V shed 6 bases, J shed 4 bases, and the junction held 12 bases outside the gene matches. The CDR3: CASRPKPSGGRTGELFF. In DNA form, the CDR3 reads TGTGCCAGCAGACCCAAGCCAAGCGGGGGGCGCACCGGGGAGCTGTTTTTT.

The chain links TRBV19 to TRBJ1-5, with 7 bases lining up with TRBD1. Trimming cost V 7 bases and J 3 bases; bases outside gene matches: 9. Looked up from germline, CDR1 is LNHDA and CDR2 is SQIVND (reference sequence). The CDR3 loop spans 15 amino acids. CDR3 amino acids: CASNPPDRPNQPQHF. Here the CDR3 DNA reads TGTGCCAGTAACCCACCGGACAGGCCCAATCAGCCCCAGCATTTT.

In nucleotides, the CDR3 is TGCAGTGCTAGTTTCAGGAACACCATATATTTT. Translating it yields CSASFRNTIYF. The chain carries TRBV20-1 and TRBJ1-3; D is uncertain. The CDR3 runs to 11 residues. Trimming removed 3 bases from V and 7 bases from J, with 7 bases in between. CDR1 DFQATT and CDR2 SNEGSKA come from the germline V gene (reference sequence).

This clonotype was seen only once. The CDR3 DNA reads as TGTGCCAGCAGAGAGACAGGGAGGAACACTGAAGCTTTCTTT. Protein product: CASRETGRNTEAFF. The chain has TRBV25-1 and TRBJ1-1, with TRBD1 identical over 7 bases. The CDR3 covers 14 residues. CDR1 is MGHDK and CDR2 is SYGVNS in the germline V gene. V trimming: 6 bases; J trimming: 1 base; junction bases outside the gene matches: 5. Drawing the rest from reference TRBV25-1 and TRBJ1-1, the complete variable domain is EADIYQTPRYLVIGTGKKITLECSQTMGHDKMYWYQQDPGMELHLIHYSYGVNSTEKGDLSSESTVSRIRTEHFPLTLESARPSHTSQYLCASRETGRNTEAFFGQGTRLTVV.

The chain employs TRBV5-4 and TRBJ1-6, with 9 nucleotides matching TRBD1. CDR3 length: 17 residues. V trimming: 1 base; J trimming: 7 bases; junction bases outside the gene matches: 9. Germline V gives CDR1 SGHNT, CDR2 YYREEE (reference sequence). The CDR3 protein is CASSLYTGGRVNSPLHF. The CDR3 DNA sequence: TGTGCCAGCAGCTTGTACACAGGGGGCCGTGTAAATTCACCCCTCCACTTT.

By share, this clonotype counts as large. The rearrangement uses TRBV15 and TRBJ2-5; the D is unclear. CDR1 and CDR2 from the germline V gene are LNHNV and YYDKDF (reference sequence). The CDR3 sequence is 13 residues long. Trimming removed 6 bases at V and 2 bases at J, with 10 bases between. CDR3 sequence reads: CATSTPGQETQYF. DNA for the CDR3: TGTGCCACCAGTACCCCAGGTCAAGAGACCCAGTACTTC.

By share, this clonotype counts as medium-sized. The chain couples TRBV24-1 to TRBJ2-5; possible D gene TRBD2, 7 bases. Germline CDR1 reads KGHDR; CDR2 reads SFDVKD. The CDR3 sequence is 16 residues long. V lost 5 bases to trimming and J lost 2 bases, with 17 bases between them. CDR3 in amino acids: CATSGMAGAIQETQYF. The CDR3 DNA reads TGTGCCACCAGTGGTATGGCGGGGGCTATACAAGAGACCCAGTACTTC.

The V and J genes are TRBV7-9 and TRBJ1-1; 8 bases map to TRBD1. The CDR3 has 15 amino acids. CDR1 is SEHNR, CDR2 FQNEAQ, per germline (reference sequence). Trimming at V came to 3 bases and at J to 0 bases, leaving 3 bases not matched to a gene. The CDR3, as DNA: TGTGCCAGCAGCTTGGACAGGGTTGTGAACACTGAAGCTTTCTTT. Protein product: CASSLDRVVNTEAFF. Variable domain in full (rest from reference TRBV7-9 and TRBJ1-1): DTGVSQNPRHKITKRGQNVTFRCDPISEHNRLYWYRQTLGQGPEFLTYFQNEAQLEKSRLLSDRFSAERPKGSFSTLEIQRTEQGDSAMYLCASSLDRVVNTEAFFGQGTRLTVV.

The rearrangement links TRBV27 to TRBJ1-1; D unresolved. V lost 5 bases, J lost 1 base, and 14 bases lay in between. Germline-derived CDR1 and CDR2 are MNHEY and SMNVEV (reference sequence). This CDR3 has 15 amino acids. The CDR3 spells CASSPDRLKNTEAFF. CDR3 coding DNA: TGTGCCAGCAGTCCCGACCGGTTAAAGAACACTGAAGCTTTCTTT.

This clonotype rates as large. This rearrangement joins TRBV7-3 to TRBJ2-3; 7 nucleotides line up with TRBD2. J lost 12 bases, V lost 5 bases, and 5 bases had no gene match. The V gene's germline CDR1 is SGHTA and CDR2 FQGTGA. The CDR3 spans 11 residues. As DNA, the CDR3 is TGTGCCAGCAGCAGTGGGACTAAACAGTATTTT. This gives the protein CASSSGTKQYF.

The chain is built from TRBV7-8 and TRBJ2-5; 7 bases map to TRBD1. Germline CDR1 reads SGHVS; CDR2 reads FQNEAQ. Trimming cost V 5 bases and J 2 bases; bases outside gene matches: 8. CDR3 length: 15 amino acids. The CDR3 here is CASSHRRDSQETQYF. Written as DNA, the CDR3 is TGTGCCAGCAGCCACAGACGGGACAGTCAAGAGACCCAGTACTTC.

CDR3 sequence: CSARITNSGGGNEQFF. The CDR3 DNA sequence: TGCAGTGCTAGAATTACAAACTCAGGGGGGGGGAATGAGCAGTTCTTC. This rearrangement joins TRBV20-1 to TRBJ2-1, with D possibly being TRBD1 or TRBD2 (7 bases each). The germline V gene has CDR1 DFQATT and CDR2 SNEGSKA (reference sequence). CDR3 length: 16 residues. The V gene lost 2 bases and the J gene lost 7 bases, with 21 bases spanning the gap.

The chain joins TRBV12-3 or TRBV12-4 to TRBJ1-5; D is perhaps TRBD1 (5 bases). The V and J ends lost 4 bases and 8 bases respectively, with 12 bases between them. The CDR3 covers 13 residues. DNA for the CDR3: TGTGCCAGCAGTTGGGACGGTTTGAAGCCCCAGCATTTT. It yields the protein CASSWDGLKPQHF.

This clonotype occurred once. The gene calls are TRBV20-1 and TRBJ1-5; D unresolved. Germline CDR1 is DFQATT and CDR2 is SNEGSKA (reference sequence). CDR3 length equals 15 residues. The germline V and J ends were trimmed by 2 bases and 5 bases, with 16 bases remaining between them. DNA of the CDR3: TGCAGTGCTAGATTTGCGGGAGTTAACGATCAGCCCCAGCATTTT. Its protein product is CSARFAGVNDQPQHF.

This clonotype is categorized as large. This chain links TRBV20-1 with TRBJ2-4; 7 nucleotides align to TRBD1. Germline V gene data show CDR1 as DFQATT and CDR2 as SNEGSKA (reference sequence). The CDR3 length is 13 residues. V lost 0 bases to trimming and J lost 8 bases; unmatched junction nucleotides: 4. The CDR3 nucleotides are TGCAGTGCTAGAGATGGACAGGTCTACATTCAGTACTTC. This translates into CSARDGQVYIQYF.

The chain recombines TRBV12-3 or TRBV12-4 with TRBJ2-5; TRBD2 agrees at 14 bases. The V gene end was trimmed by 5 bases and the J gene end by 5 bases; junction bases not matched to a gene: 10. The CDR3 runs to 17 residues. CDR3 DNA sequence: TGTGCCAGCAGTCCAAGACTAGCGGGGGGGCGTATGGAGACCCAGTACTTC. Residues: CASSPRLAGGRMETQYF.

This clonotype was seen more than once but under ten times. The V and J genes are TRBV5-1 and TRBJ2-1, with TRBD2 as a possible D gene (5 bases). Germline CDR1 and CDR2: SGHRS and YFSETQ. This CDR3 has 15 residues. V lost 2 bases and J lost 8, with 17 bases in between. In nucleotides, the CDR3 is TGCGCCAGCAGCTTAACTAGGATAGATCGGGATGAGCAGTTCTTC. Protein: CASSLTRIDRDEQFF.

This clonotype was seen once. The chain recombines TRBV20-1 with TRBJ2-1; either TRBD1 or TRBD2 may fit D (5 bases each). The V gene's germline CDR1 is DFQATT and CDR2 SNEGSKA (reference sequence). Trimming cost V 6 bases and J 11 bases, with 14 bases left between them. The CDR3 has 11 residues. In DNA form, the CDR3 reads TGCAGTGCCCCCGGTGGGGGTCAGCAGTTCTTC. Encoded protein: CSAPGGGQQFF.

This chain uses TRBV2 with TRBJ1-2, with D unclear. Germline lookup yields CDR1 SNHLY and CDR2 FYNNEI. V shed 6 bases and J shed 1 base, with 15 bases lying between them. The CDR3 is 15 residues long. CDR3: CASRPGMESNYGYTF. In nucleotides, the CDR3 is TGTGCCAGCAGACCCGGCATGGAAAGTAACTATGGCTACACCTTC.

This clonotype was counted a few times. V is TRBV7-2 and J is TRBJ1-1; no clear D. V dropped 5 bases and J dropped 0 bases, with 13 bases sitting between them. The CDR3 sequence is 15 residues long. CDR1 is SGHTA, CDR2 FQGNSA, per germline. CDR3 DNA sequence: TGTGCCAGCAGCATCGGACGGCCCATGAACACTGAAGCTTTCTTT. Its translation is CASSIGRPMNTEAFF.

The chain carries TRBV24-1 and TRBJ1-2, with 9 bases identical to TRBD1. Unmatched junction bases numbered 6, after V lost 9 bases and J lost 8 bases. Germline CDR1 is KGHDR and CDR2 is SFDVKD. This CDR3 has 12 amino acids. CDR3 loop: CATGGQGGGYTF. CDR3 nucleotide sequence: TGTGCCACCGGGGGACAGGGAGGGGGCTACACCTTC.